The clone carrying this TCR beta chain was counted only a few times. No antigen is known for it. Vbeta (60) and Jbeta (13) primers were used in the PCR. Using immunoSEQ multiplex PCR, the repertoire was profiled, and TCRdb retains in-frame clones only, with some absent. The repertoire holds about 92,000 clones, with 81% as singletons. The sample is drawn from a study of cytomegalovirus exposure and HLA in healthy donors. Study-wide context: Out of roughly 170 million T cells, an earlier analysis found 117 million unique TCR beta sequences in total.

Points from the study as a whole: Specificity for CMV antigens was confirmed in vitro for a few of the CMV-associated chains. Analyses of presence and absence presupposed an approximately uniform sequencing depth across donors. Analyzed later, association rates of TCRs varied across HLA loci, with DRB1 most and HLA-C fewest.

CDR3 size: 14 residues. Germline V lookup: CDR1 MNHNS, CDR2 SASEGT. J gave up 5 bases and V 6 bases, and 5 bases lay outside the gene matches. The sequence was obtained from a girl aged 2-10 years in good health and CMV-seropositive. Sequencing was done on a sample of PBMCs. The rearrangement joins TRBV6-1 to TRBJ2-5; 11 bases map to TRBD2. In nucleotides, the CDR3 is TGTGCCAGCAGCTTAGCGGGAGGGTATGAGACCCAGTACTTC. Translation gives CASSLAGGYETQYF.